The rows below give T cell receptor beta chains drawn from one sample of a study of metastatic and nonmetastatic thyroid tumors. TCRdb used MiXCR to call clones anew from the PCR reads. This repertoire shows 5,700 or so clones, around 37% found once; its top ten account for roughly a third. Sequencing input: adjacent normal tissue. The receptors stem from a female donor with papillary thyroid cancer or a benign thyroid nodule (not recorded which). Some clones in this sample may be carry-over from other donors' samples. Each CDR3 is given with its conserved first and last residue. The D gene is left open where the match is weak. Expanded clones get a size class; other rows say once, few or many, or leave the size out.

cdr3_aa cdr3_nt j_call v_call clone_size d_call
CASSPGILNTGELFF TGTGCCAGCAGTCCCGGGATCCTAAACACCGGGGAGCTGTTTTTT TRBJ2-2 TRBV28 few .
CASSLGIEGTEAFF TGTGCCAGCAGCTTAGGTATCGAGGGAACTGAAGCTTTCTTT TRBJ1-1 TRBV7-9 . .
CASSLATATFSGNTIYF TGTGCCAGCAGCTTAGCGACGGCGACCTTCTCTGGAAACACCATATATTTT TRBJ1-3 TRBV7-2 . .
CASSRDSNPYEQYF TGTGCCAGTAGCCGGGACTCCAACCCCTACGAGCAGTACTTC TRBJ2-7 TRBV19 few .
CASKGQGSYEQYF TGTGCCAGCAAGGGACAGGGTTCCTACGAGCAGTACTTC TRBJ2-7 TRBV19 few TRBD1
CASRRANTNTGELFF TGTGCCAGCAGGCGGGCCAACACGAACACCGGGGAGCTGTTTTTT TRBJ2-2 TRBV28 few .
CASSPPNKGYGYTF TGTGCCAGCTCACCACCGAACAAAGGCTATGGCTACACCTTC TRBJ1-2 TRBV18 large .
CASSLAGGGSPLHF TGTGCCAGCAGCTTGGCCGGCGGTGGTTCACCCCTCCACTTT TRBJ1-6 TRBV5-8 few .
CASNSGTGWGYTF TGTGCCAGCAATTCCGGGACAGGATGGGGCTACACCTTC TRBJ1-2 TRBV2 few TRBD1
CASSERGRSYEQYF TGTGCCAGCAGTGAACGGGGTAGGTCCTACGAGCAGTACTTC TRBJ2-7 TRBV6-1 . .
CASGSFMGESSEQYF TGTGCCAGCGGTTCATTTATGGGGGAATCCTCGGAGCAGTACTTC TRBJ2-7 TRBV28 . .
CASSSKPGLPYEQYF TGTGCCAGCAGTTCCAAACCGGGACTGCCCTACGAGCAGTACTTC TRBJ2-7 TRBV27 few .
CASSKGGRTYEQYF TGTGCCAGCAGTAAAGGAGGACGTACCTACGAGCAGTACTTC TRBJ2-7 TRBV6-1 few .
CATQGTSYEQYF TGTGCCACACAGGGGACCTCCTACGAGCAGTACTTC TRBJ2-7 TRBV28 few TRBD1
CASSYSGDEQFF TGTGCCAGCAGTTACAGCGGGGATGAGCAGTTCTTC TRBJ2-1 TRBV6-5 few TRBD2
CASSPSGSLTDTQYF TGTGCCAGCAGCCCTAGCGGGAGTCTGACAGATACGCAGTATTTT TRBJ2-3 TRBV11-1 . TRBD2
CASSLTGAGTEAFF TGTGCCAGCAGTTTGACAGGGGCAGGTACTGAAGCTTTCTTT TRBJ1-1 TRBV28 large TRBD1
CSAISGASTDTQYF TGCAGTGCTATCTCCGGTGCTAGCACAGATACTCAGTATTTT TRBJ2-3 TRBV20-1 . .
CASSLALGTGYGYTF TGTGCCAGCAGCTTAGCGCTCGGTACAGGCTATGGCTACACCTTC TRBJ1-2 TRBV7-9 . .
CASSQDPSNQPQHF TGCGCCAGCAGCCAAGATCCCAGCAATCAGCCCCAGCATTTT TRBJ1-5 TRBV4-3 . .
CASSFKGQETQYF TGTGCCAGCAGTTTTAAGGGACAAGAGACCCAGTACTTC TRBJ2-5 TRBV12-3/TRBV12-4 . .
CASSPTGGSVVGTEAFF TGTGCCAGCAGTCCTACAGGGGGCTCGGTCGTTGGGACTGAAGCTTTCTTT TRBJ1-1 TRBV12-3/TRBV12-4 few TRBD1
CASRLDTLDTGELFF TGTGCCAGCCGCCTGGATACCCTAGATACCGGGGAGCTGTTTTTT TRBJ2-2 TRBV28 . .
CASRDSPTGGGGAFF TGTGCCAGCAGAGACAGTCCCACAGGGGGCGGGGGAGCTTTCTTT TRBJ1-1 TRBV2 few TRBD1
CASSLTVGSGRTDTQYF TGTGCCAGCAGCTTAACGGTTGGTAGCGGGAGGACAGATACGCAGTATTTT TRBJ2-3 TRBV7-3 . TRBD2
CASSALTYSGNTIYF TGTGCCAGCAGCGCTCTGACATACTCCGGAAACACCATATATTTT TRBJ1-3 TRBV7-2 . .
CASRRGTGGTTSGNSPLHF TGTGCCAGCAGACGGGGGACAGGAGGCACCACCTCCGGAAATTCACCCCTCCACTTT TRBJ1-6 TRBV27 . TRBD1
CASSLDSRGVDTQYF TGTGCCAGCAGCTTAGATTCCCGGGGGGTAGATACGCAGTATTTT TRBJ2-3 TRBV11-2 . TRBD2
CATSALPGQGSDTQYF TGTGCCACCAGTGCCCTACCGGGACAGGGGTCAGATACGCAGTATTTT TRBJ2-3 TRBV24-1 . TRBD1
CASSYRTGELFF TGTGCCAGCAGTTATAGGACCGGGGAGCTGTTTTTT TRBJ2-2 TRBV12-3/TRBV12-4 many .
CASSFSQGQGNTIYF TGTGCCAGCAGTTTTTCACAGGGTCAAGGGAACACCATATATTTT TRBJ1-3 TRBV6-1 large .
CAGRGGLAGGPYEQYF TGTGCCGGCAGGGGGGGACTAGCGGGAGGTCCGTACGAGCAGTACTTC TRBJ2-7 TRBV6-4 . TRBD2
CASSEQGQGDQDTQYF TGTGCCAGCAGTGAACAAGGACAGGGGGATCAAGATACGCAGTATTTT TRBJ2-3 TRBV6-1 . TRBD1
CASSELGPGTQYF TGCGCCAGCAGTGAGTTGGGACCGGGTACTCAGTACTTC TRBJ2-5 TRBV10-2 few .
CASAGTANYGYTF TGTGCCAGCGCCGGGACAGCCAACTATGGCTACACCTTC TRBJ1-2 TRBV19 . TRBD1
CASFGGGERTEAFF TGTGCCAGCTTCGGTGGGGGAGAGAGGACTGAAGCTTTCTTT TRBJ1-1 TRBV6-1 large .
CASSYNIDLTYEQYF TGTGCCAGCAGTTACAATATAGACCTAACCTACGAGCAGTACTTC TRBJ2-7 TRBV6-2/TRBV6-3 . .
CASSRTGVYYGYTF TGTGCCAGCAGTCGGACAGGGGTTTATTATGGCTACACCTTC TRBJ1-2 TRBV27 few TRBD1
CASNDRGPLHF TGTGCCAGCAACGACCGGGGCCCGCTCCACTTT TRBJ1-6 TRBV2 few .
CASSENSLRSTSGNEQFF TGTGCCAGCAGTGAAAACAGCCTCCGGTCAACTAGCGGGAATGAGCAGTTCTTC TRBJ2-1 TRBV6-1 few TRBD2
CASSSPGTALLPLHF TGTGCCAGCAGTTCCCCCGGGACAGCTCTTTTACCCCTCCACTTT TRBJ1-6 TRBV28 few TRBD1
CASSGSNTEAFF TGTGCCAGCAGCGGATCAAACACTGAAGCTTTCTTT TRBJ1-1 TRBV9 . .
CASRRLGLRTEAFF TGTGCCAGTCGCCGGTTAGGGTTAAGGACTGAAGCTTTCTTT TRBJ1-1 TRBV6-1 few .
CASSLGTRNTEAFF TGTGCCAGCAGTTTGGGGACTAGAAACACTGAAGCTTTCTTT TRBJ1-1 TRBV28 few .
CASGRGDYEQYF TGTGCCAGTGGTAGGGGGGACTACGAGCAGTACTTC TRBJ2-7 TRBV19 few .
CASSQDRASSYEQYF TGTGCCAGCAGTCAAGACAGGGCCAGCTCCTACGAGCAGTACTTC TRBJ2-7 TRBV7-2 large TRBD1